Reported below is one TCR beta chain. This table comes from immunoSEQ multiplex PCR, and its TCRdb copy is limited to in-frame clones, with some not included. In the table there are around 300,000 clones, about 87% of which are singletons. This sample was included in a study of blood T cell repertoires in COVID-19. During active infection, Seattle patients enrolled and were then monitored through disease. This sequence was found in a woman aged 25 to 45 with COVID-19, enrolled during active disease. The material sequenced was peripheral blood.

The CDR3 here is CAWSEGARGQPQHF. CDR3 DNA: TGTGCCTGGTCGGAGGGGGCTAGGGGTCAGCCCCAGCATTTT. The chain carries TRBV30 and TRBJ1-5; 7 bases line up with TRBD1. This CDR3 spans 14 amino acids. V shed 5 bases and J 6 bases; nucleotides not matched to a gene: 10. Germline V gives CDR1 GTSNPN, CDR2 SVGIG (reference sequence).